The subject of this entry is one T cell receptor beta chain. No antigen is known for it. One end of the junction does not line up with germline, which may come from a read error. Germline V gene sequence: CDR1 MNHEY, CDR2 SMNVEV (reference sequence). There are 11 residues in the CDR3. The data originate from a study of regulatory T cells in long-lasting Graves disease. Findings of the study overall: Persistent patients had more shared public clonotypes (fewer than 3,000) than new patients (about 920).

Time point: persistent/refractory GD, antithyroid drugs over 5 years with positive TRAb. Making the TCR library involved RNA that had been extracted from PBMCs. Diagnosing Graves' disease relied on the American Thyroid Association guidelines. EDTA tubes held about 9.7 milliliters of peripheral blood from each patient. CDR3 regions were amplified by Arm-PCR using iRepertoire HTBI primers to build TCR beta libraries. In the original workflow: The samples yielded approximately 62 TRBV and more than twelve TRBJ segments. TCRdb passed the multiplex PCR reads through MiXCR, listing each CDR3 protein once. TCRdb assigned the V and J calls; the authors' analysis was not used. The top ten hold roughly 8% of the sample, which has 400,000 to 500,000 distinct CDR3 sequences, roughly 20% seen once.

This rearrangement joins TRBV27 to TRBJ2-7; D is ambiguous. The sequence came from a female donor with Graves disease. The specimen was peripheral blood mononuclear cells (PBMCs), collected when the disease was refractory, from a patient treated with antithyroid drugs. The CDR3 spells CASGLKGEQYF. The CDR3 DNA reads as TGTGCCAGCGGTTTAAAGGGCGAGCAGTACTTC.